This T cell receptor (beta chain) was recorded in a study of regulatory T cells in long-lasting Graves disease. Arm-PCR of CDR3 regions and iRepertoire HTBI primers were used to build TCR beta libraries. TCRdb reanalysed the multiplex PCR reads using MiXCR and keeps one entry per CDR3 protein. The table lists hundreds of thousands of distinct CDR3 sequences, roughly a fifth of them singletons. Sample time point: persistent/refractory GD, antithyroid drugs over 5 years with positive TRAb. Extracted PBMC RNA gave rise to the TCR library. This TCR came from a female donor with Graves disease. Here the sequenced sample was peripheral blood mononuclear cells (PBMCs), taken when the disease was refractory, from a patient treated with antithyroid drugs.

In nucleotides, the CDR3 is TGTGCCAGCAGTGAATATGGGTCTAGCGATGAGTACTTC. It translates to CASSEYGSSDEYF. The chain carries TRBV25-1 and TRBJ2-7; D is possibly TRBD2 (6 bases). Per germline, CDR1 MGHDK and CDR2 SYGVNS. V was cut by 0 bases and J by 11 bases, with 14 bases left in between. The CDR3 has 13 amino acids.